Given below is one T cell receptor beta chain in context. This clonotype was detected only a few times. The antigen it binds to is not known. No clone much larger than this one lies a single base away; base qualities are absent. TCR beta CDR3 regions were amplified from RNA transcripts. The TCR CDR3 was subjected to a first round of RT-PCR using the HTBI primer set and the Qiagen OneStep RT-PCR kit. The libraries were constructed in a second round of multiplex PCR and then size-selected and purified. Sequencing of the libraries was done on an Illumina HiSeq2000 using paired-end 100 bp reads. Per the original workflow: SOAPnuke was used to process the raw data, removing reads that contained adapters or uncalled bases, had a mean Phred below 15, or lacked an exact match to the constant primer or identifier. COPE v1.2.5 was used to merge the high-quality paired reads, and each unique nucleotide sequence was defined as a clonotype. Clonotypes were aligned to IMGT TRBV, TRBD and TRBJ reference segments using MiTCR v1.1. The analysis was restricted to V-J combinations with a frequency above 0.0001, which together covered 99% to 99.2% of the repertoires. A TCS score was defined as the ratio between F50 (clonal expansion) and ExV (chaos), using BLOSUM62-based TCRdist between CDR3 peptides within each V-J. Welch's t-statistics and random forest reduced roughly 500 V-J features to around 14, which were used in a naive Bayes classifier (R e1071). TCRdb reanalyzed the raw reads on its own, using fastp at Q25 for trimming and MiXCR for clone calling, and kept in-frame beta chains. Identical CDR3 proteins give one entry, which carries the most common genes and DNA. The authors' filters were not applied to this entry. The sample table contains about 400,000 distinct CDR3 sequences; only one count was recorded for roughly 15% of them. Around 20% of the sample is held by the ten biggest clonotypes.

The data were obtained in a study of T cells in Graves' hyperthyroidism and ophthalmopathy (dated by TCRdb to between 2018 and 2021). Regarding the complete study: Peripheral blood samples were taken at the time of initial diagnosis, prior to any treatment. A discovery cohort of about a hundred patients, 43 with Graves' ophthalmopathy and 57 with stable Graves' hyperthyroidism, was used to find distinguishing TCR V-J signatures. An independent validation cohort of under 20 hyperthyroidism patients and 17 patients who later progressed to ophthalmopathy tested prospective prediction of ophthalmopathy. For training and testing, the 110 or so patients in the discovery cohort were randomly divided in a 7:3 ratio. The study also compared thyroid tissue and blood T-cell repertoires from several Graves' hyperthyroidism patients. Following sampling, methimazole starting at 30 mg daily was given to hyperthyroidism patients, and high-dose intravenous methylprednisolone was given to ophthalmopathy patients. The paper reports TCR Vbeta CDR3 sequencing of roughly 140 peripheral blood samples: under 45 ophthalmopathy, under 80 hyperthyroidism and around 17 progressor patients.

What the study reported, not specific to this receptor: In cross-validation, a model built on a 13 V-J signature told ophthalmopathy apart from stable hyperthyroidism with roughly 87% sensitivity and approximately 81% specificity, and in testing the same model reached 80%/75%. In validation, the model predicted progression to ophthalmopathy a median of roughly 6.1 months before onset, with approximately 70% sensitivity and 72.22% specificity. Sample size was not statistically predetermined, and blinding of investigators to group allocation was not performed. Most expanded thyroid clonotypes (frequency above 0.001) were also detected in blood, a finding suggesting that blood repertoires may reflect thyroid immune responses.

Between the V and J ends, shortened by 0 bases and 1 base respectively, the junction contains 8 bases. The germline V gene yields SGHRS for CDR1 and YFSETQ for CDR2. The CDR3 spans 15 residues, from the cysteine through the phenylalanine. The entry retains the CDR3 DNA only, 45 bases that are in frame from base 1. Ophthalmopathy patients had moderately to severely active disease, Clinical Activity Score of at least 3, NOSPECS grade of at least 4, and duration under 3 months. Any patient with an uncontrolled infection, another autoimmune disease, pregnancy or lactation was excluded. Diagnoses were based on clinical symptoms, serum thyroxine and TRAb, thyroid ultrasound and orbital computed tomography. PBMCs were isolated from about 10 ml of fresh peripheral blood by Ficoll-Paque density gradient centrifugation. Total RNA was extracted with Trizol reagent, and quality was checked on an Agilent 2100 Bioanalyzer.

The receptor was isolated from a woman in her twenties or thirties with Graves' ophthalmopathy. The material sequenced was blood. This chain is built from TRBV5-1 and TRBJ1-3; the D gene is perhaps TRBD1, on 6 matching bases. This receptor has the CDR3 CASSLEGESGNTIYF. The nucleotide sequence reads as follows: TGCGCCAGCAGCTTGGAGGGGGAGTCTGGAAACACCATATATTTT.